This T cell receptor beta chain was identified in a study of identical twins. Germline V gene data show CDR1 as DFQATT and CDR2 as SNEGSKA (reference sequence). J lost 3 bases, V lost 4 bases, and 3 bases had no gene match. The CDR3 length is 14 residues. This clonotype was seen only a few times. Its antigen is as yet unknown. Healthy Caucasians alone served as donors. Points from the study as a whole: With abundant cord blood beta clonotypes, insertions were fewer; memory repertoires showed no such pattern.

TCRdb used MiXCR to reprocess the 5' RACE reads, holding one entry per CDR3 protein. The sample consists of approximately 230,000 distinct CDR3 sequences, more than 12% of them appearing once. The specimen was memory (CD45RO+) T cells sorted from blood. This chain joins TRBV20-1 and TRBJ2-7, with 13 bases identical to TRBD2. The source is a woman under 30 in good health. CDR3 protein: CSAKGLAGFYEQYF. The CDR3 nucleotides read TGCAGTGCTAAGGGACTAGCGGGATTCTACGAGCAGTACTTC.